These 9 T cell receptor beta chains came from one sample sequenced in a study of T cells in Graves' hyperthyroidism and ophthalmopathy. The TCR beta CDR3 regions underwent amplification using RNA transcripts as the source. Initially, a first-round RT-PCR of the TCR CDR3 employed the HTBI primer set. MiXCR was run by TCRdb on the multiplex PCR reads, yielding one entry per CDR3 protein. The repertoire holds tens of thousands of distinct CDR3 sequences, with 49% as singletons. The sequencing input was blood. Every receptor here comes from a young woman with Graves' ophthalmopathy.

This clonotype was counted ten times or more. The chain has TRBV7-6 and TRBJ2-5; D is ambiguous. CDR1 SGHVS and CDR2 FNYEAQ come from the germline V gene. The CDR3 is made up of 12 amino acids. Trimming shortened V by 2 bases and J by 0 bases, and 1 base separated the two germline ends. CDR3 residues: CASSLNQETQYF. The CDR3 DNA reads TGTGCCAGCAGCTTAAACCAAGAGACCCAGTACTTC.

Note on this clonotype: At one end, the junction sequence differs from germline, possibly due to a read error. The chain couples TRBV7-4 to TRBJ2-7; no firm D call. The CDR3 contains 14 residues. Germline assignment: CDR1 SGHVT and CDR2 SQSDAQ. The CDR3 region is CASRLTLSLYEQYF. The CDR3 region has the DNA TGTGCTAGCAGACTCACCCTTAGTCTCTACGAGCAGTACTTC.

The chain joins TRBV20-1 to TRBJ2-3; D unclear. Trimming removed 0 bases from V and 6 bases from J, with 4 bases in between. The CDR3 runs to 11 residues. Germline assignment: CDR1 DFQATT and CDR2 SNEGSKA (reference sequence). The CDR3 sequence is CSARERDTQYF. CDR3 in DNA: TGCAGTGCTAGAGAACGGGATACGCAGTATTTT.

Points on this clonotype: One junction end does not reproduce the germline sequence, and a read error may be involved. The V call is TRBV5-1, the J call TRBJ2-3, with a possible D match to TRBD1 (5 bases). Per the germline V gene, CDR1 is SGHRS and CDR2 is YFSETQ. This CDR3 contains 16 residues. CDR3 in amino acids: CASSFGPARVTGTQYF. CDR3 coding DNA: TGCGCCAGCAGCTTTGGTCCGGCGCGAGTCACAGGTACGCAGTATTTT.

Here the CDR3 reads CASSVLQLTGHNYNEQFF. The CDR3 bases are TGTGCCAGTAGTGTACTGCAATTAACAGGGCACAACTACAATGAGCAGTTCTTC. The V call is TRBV19, the J call TRBJ2-1; D possibly corresponds to TRBD1 (6 bases). This CDR3 region has 18 residues. Trimming took off 5 bases at V and 3 bases at J, with 23 bases between the two ends. Germline-derived CDR1 and CDR2 are LNHDA and SQIVND (reference sequence).

A word on this clonotype: An end of the junction differs from the germline gene, which may be a read error. This rearrangement joins TRBV10-3 to TRBJ1-5; 8 nucleotides align to TRBD1. Germline V lookup: CDR1 ENHRY, CDR2 SYGVKD. CDR3 length equals 13 residues. The CDR3 region has the DNA TGTGCCAGCAGTGTCGACAGGGGTCAGCCCCAGCATTTT. Translation gives CASSVDRGQPQHF.

This clonotype was detected a few times. One base away lies a much larger clone, so this may be a sequencing read error. It is likely a read error, because the conserved phenylalanine at the end of the CDR3 is missing. The rearrangement links TRBV4-1 to TRBJ2-5; D perhaps matches TRBD1 (6 bases). The CDR3 spans 16 residues. Germline V gene lookup returns CDR1 MGHRA and CDR2 YSYEKL. V lost 3 bases and J 5 bases, leaving 19 bases between the germline ends. The CDR3 loop is CASSHTPGHIQETQYS. In nucleotides, the CDR3 is TGCGCCAGCAGCCATACTCCGGGACATATTCAGGAGACCCAGTACTCT.

This clonotype was seen many times. The chain combines TRBV6-1 with TRBJ1-4; D gene ambiguous. The germline CDR1 and CDR2 sequences are MNHNS and SASEGT. V shed 4 bases and J shed 7 bases, with 16 bases lying between them. The CDR3 is made up of 15 amino acids. CDR3 DNA sequence: TGTGCCAGCAGTGTCGGTGTACGGCTCGGTGAAAAACTGTTTTTT. Its translation is CASSVGVRLGEKLFF.

Many counts were recorded for this clonotype. V and J are TRBV19 and TRBJ1-3; 8 bases are shared with TRBD1. The germline V gene has CDR1 LNHDA and CDR2 SQIVND (reference sequence). This CDR3 region has 15 residues. The J segment lost 3 bases and the V segment lost 7 bases, leaving 8 bases of the junction unmatched. The CDR3 region is CASTSRGLNGNTIYF. The CDR3 nucleotides read TGTGCCAGTACCAGCAGGGGGCTTAATGGAAACACCATATATTTT.